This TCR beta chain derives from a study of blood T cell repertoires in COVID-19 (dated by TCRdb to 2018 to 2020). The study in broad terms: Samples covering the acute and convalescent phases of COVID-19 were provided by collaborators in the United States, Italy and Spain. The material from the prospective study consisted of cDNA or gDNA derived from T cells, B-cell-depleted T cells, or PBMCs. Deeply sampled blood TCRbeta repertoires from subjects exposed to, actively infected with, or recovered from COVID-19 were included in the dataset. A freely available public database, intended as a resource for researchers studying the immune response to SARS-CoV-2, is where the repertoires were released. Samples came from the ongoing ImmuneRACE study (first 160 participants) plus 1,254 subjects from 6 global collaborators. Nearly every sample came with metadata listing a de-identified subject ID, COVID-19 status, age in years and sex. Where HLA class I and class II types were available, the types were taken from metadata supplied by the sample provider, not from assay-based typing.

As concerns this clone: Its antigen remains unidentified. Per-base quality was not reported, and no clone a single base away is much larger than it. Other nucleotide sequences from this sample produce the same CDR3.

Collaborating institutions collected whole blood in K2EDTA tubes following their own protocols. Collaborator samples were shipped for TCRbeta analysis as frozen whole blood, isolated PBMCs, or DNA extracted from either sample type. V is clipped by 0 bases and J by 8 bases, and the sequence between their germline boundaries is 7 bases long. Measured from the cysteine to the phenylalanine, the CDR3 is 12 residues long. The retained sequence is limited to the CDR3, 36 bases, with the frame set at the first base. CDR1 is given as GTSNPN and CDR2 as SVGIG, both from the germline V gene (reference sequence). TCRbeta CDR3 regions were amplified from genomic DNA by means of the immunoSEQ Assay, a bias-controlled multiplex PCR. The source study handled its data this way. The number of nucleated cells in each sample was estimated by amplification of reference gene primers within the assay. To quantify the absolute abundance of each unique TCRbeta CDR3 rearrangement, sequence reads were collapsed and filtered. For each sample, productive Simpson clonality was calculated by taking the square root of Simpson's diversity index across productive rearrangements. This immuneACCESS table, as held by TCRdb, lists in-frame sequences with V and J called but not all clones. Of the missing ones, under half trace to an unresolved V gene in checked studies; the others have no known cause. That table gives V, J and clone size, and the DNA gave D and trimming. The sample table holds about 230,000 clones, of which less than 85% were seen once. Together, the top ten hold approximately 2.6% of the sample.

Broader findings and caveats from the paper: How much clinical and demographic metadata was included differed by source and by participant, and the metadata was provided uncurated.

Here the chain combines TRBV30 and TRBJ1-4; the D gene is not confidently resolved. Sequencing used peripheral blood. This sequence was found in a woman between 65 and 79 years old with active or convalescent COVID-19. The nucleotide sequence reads TGTGCCTGGAGTGTACTTCGGGAAAAACTGTTTTTT. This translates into CAWSVLREKLFF.